This T cell receptor (beta chain) was identified in a study of control samples from healthy donors and cancer patients. TCRdb's table, derived via immunoSEQ multiplex PCR, lists solely in-frame clones and lacks some. The profile shows more than 110,000 clones, just under 95% of them singletons. This receptor was identified in a man in his thirties or forties in good health. Sequencing was performed on blood.

In DNA form, the CDR3 reads TGTGCCACCAGCAGAGATGGGGGTGGGGCCGGGGAGCTGTTTTTT. Translated: CATSRDGGGAGELFF. The chain combines TRBV15 with TRBJ2-2; D might be TRBD1 or TRBD2, each matching 5 bases. Between the trimmed V and J ends, which lost 0 bases and 6 bases, there was a span of 11 bases. This CDR3 region has 15 residues. Germline V gene data show CDR1 as LNHNV and CDR2 as YYDKDF (reference sequence).